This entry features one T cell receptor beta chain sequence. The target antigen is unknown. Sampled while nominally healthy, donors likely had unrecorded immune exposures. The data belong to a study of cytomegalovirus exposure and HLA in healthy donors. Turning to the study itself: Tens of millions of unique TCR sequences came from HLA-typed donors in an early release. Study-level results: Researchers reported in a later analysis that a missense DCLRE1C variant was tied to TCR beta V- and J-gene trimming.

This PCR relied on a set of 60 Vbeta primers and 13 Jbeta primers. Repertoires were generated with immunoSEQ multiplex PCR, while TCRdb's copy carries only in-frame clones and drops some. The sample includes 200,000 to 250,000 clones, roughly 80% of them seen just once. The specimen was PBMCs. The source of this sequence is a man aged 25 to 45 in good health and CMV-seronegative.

This CDR3 reads CASTDRIGETQYF. The CDR3 DNA is TGTGCCAGCACAGACAGGATTGGAGAGACCCAGTACTTC. The gene calls are TRBV2 and TRBJ2-5, with D perhaps matching TRBD1 (6 bases). The germline V gene has CDR1 SNHLY and CDR2 FYNNEI. This CDR3 comprises 13 residues. Trimming took off 7 bases at V and 4 bases at J, with 13 bases between the two ends.